This T cell receptor (beta chain) was documented in a study of blood T cells in healthy people across ages. Whole-study findings and limits: Percentage of naive T cells showed a strong correlation with TCR beta diversity. From one million sequenced T cells, diversity estimates were lower bounds.

The V gene lost 5 bases and the J gene lost 3 bases, with 14 bases spanning the gap. The germline gives CDR1 SGHTA, CDR2 FQGNSA. The CDR3 sequence is 14 residues long. Primers used in a second PCR of about 7 to 12 cycles were a sample-barcoded 5' primer and a J-beta primer mix. Using its own MiXCR run on the 5' RACE reads, TCRdb lists one record per CDR3 protein. The sample lists 540,000 or so distinct CDR3 sequences, about 25% seen once, with roughly 20% in the top ten. Comment on this clonotype: As yet, its antigen is unknown.

This chain connects TRBV7-2 to TRBJ2-7; D remains ambiguous. The receptor was derived from a woman in her 70s in good health. Sequencing input: blood. CDR3 DNA sequence: TGTGCCAGCAGCATAGGACGGACGTACTACGAGCAGTACTTC. Translated: CASSIGRTYYEQYF.